Below, one TCR beta chain is given with its context. The data were taken from a study of T cell responses to AZD1222 COVID-19 vaccine. Clones were read by immunoSEQ multiplex PCR, and TCRdb kept only the in-frame ones, dropping some. The table has approximately 120,000 clones, nearly 90% seen once; the top ten hold 13%. The CDR3 is 13 residues long. Germline V CDR1 and CDR2: LNHDA, SQIVND (reference sequence). Trimming cost V 8 bases and J 2 bases; bases outside gene matches: 3. The source material was peripheral blood, sampled on day 0 of MenACWY control vaccination. The TCR sequence derives from an adult in good health. J is TRBJ2-3 and V is TRBV19; TRBD1 matches 8 bases. CDR3 coding DNA: TGTGCCAGTGAGGACAGGGCCACAGATACGCAGTATTTT. This sequence encodes CASEDRATDTQYF.